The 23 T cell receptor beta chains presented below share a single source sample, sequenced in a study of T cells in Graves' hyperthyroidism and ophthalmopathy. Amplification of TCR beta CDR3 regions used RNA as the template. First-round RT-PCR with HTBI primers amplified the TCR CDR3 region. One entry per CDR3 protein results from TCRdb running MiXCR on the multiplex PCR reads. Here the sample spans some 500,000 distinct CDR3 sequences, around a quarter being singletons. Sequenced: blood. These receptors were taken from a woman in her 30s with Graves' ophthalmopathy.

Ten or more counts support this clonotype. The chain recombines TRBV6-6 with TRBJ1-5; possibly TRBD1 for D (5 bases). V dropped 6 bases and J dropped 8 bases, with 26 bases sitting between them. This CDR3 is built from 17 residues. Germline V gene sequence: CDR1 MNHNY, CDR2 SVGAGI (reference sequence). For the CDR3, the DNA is TGTGCCAGCAGGATGCTGGGGGGTTCAACGAAAGAGAAGCCCCAGCATTTT. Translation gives CASRMLGGSTKEKPQHF.

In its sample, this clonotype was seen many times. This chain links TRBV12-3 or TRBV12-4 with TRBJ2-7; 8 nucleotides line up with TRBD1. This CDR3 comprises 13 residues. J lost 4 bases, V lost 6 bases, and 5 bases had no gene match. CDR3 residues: CASREQGEYEQYF. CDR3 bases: TGTGCCAGCAGGGAACAGGGGGAATACGAGCAGTACTTC.

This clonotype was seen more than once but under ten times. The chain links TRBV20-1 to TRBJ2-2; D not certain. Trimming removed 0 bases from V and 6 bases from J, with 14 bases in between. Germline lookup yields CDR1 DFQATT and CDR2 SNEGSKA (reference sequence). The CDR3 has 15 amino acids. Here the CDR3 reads CSARDPGPTPGELFF. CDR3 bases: TGCAGTGCTAGAGACCCCGGGCCAACGCCCGGGGAGCTGTTTTTT.

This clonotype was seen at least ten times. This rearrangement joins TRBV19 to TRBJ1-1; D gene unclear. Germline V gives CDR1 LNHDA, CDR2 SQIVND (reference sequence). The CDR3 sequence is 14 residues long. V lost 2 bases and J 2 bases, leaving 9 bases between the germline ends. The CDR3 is CASSIHDGNTEAFF. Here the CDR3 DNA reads TGTGCCAGTAGTATACACGACGGTAACACTGAAGCTTTCTTT.

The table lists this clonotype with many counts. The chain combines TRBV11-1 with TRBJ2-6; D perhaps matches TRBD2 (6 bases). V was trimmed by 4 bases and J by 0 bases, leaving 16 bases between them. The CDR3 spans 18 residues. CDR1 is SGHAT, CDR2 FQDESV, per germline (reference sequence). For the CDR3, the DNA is TGTGCCAGCAGCTATAGGACCGCGGGGCCCTCTGGGGCCAACGTCCTGACTTTC. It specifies CASSYRTAGPSGANVLTF.

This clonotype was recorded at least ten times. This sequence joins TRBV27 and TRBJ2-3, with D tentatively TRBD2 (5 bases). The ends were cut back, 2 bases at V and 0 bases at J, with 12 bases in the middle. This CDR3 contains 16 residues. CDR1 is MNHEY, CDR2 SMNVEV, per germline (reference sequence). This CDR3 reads CASSLLAPTSTDTQYF. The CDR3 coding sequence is TGTGCCAGCAGTTTACTAGCACCTACTAGCACAGATACGCAGTATTTT.

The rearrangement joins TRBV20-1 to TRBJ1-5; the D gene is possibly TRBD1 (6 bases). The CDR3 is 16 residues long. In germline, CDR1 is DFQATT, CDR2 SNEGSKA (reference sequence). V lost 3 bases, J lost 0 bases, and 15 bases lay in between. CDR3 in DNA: TGCAGTGCTAGTTTATTGGACAGCAGTAGCAATCAGCCCCAGCATTTT. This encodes CSASLLDSSSNQPQHF.

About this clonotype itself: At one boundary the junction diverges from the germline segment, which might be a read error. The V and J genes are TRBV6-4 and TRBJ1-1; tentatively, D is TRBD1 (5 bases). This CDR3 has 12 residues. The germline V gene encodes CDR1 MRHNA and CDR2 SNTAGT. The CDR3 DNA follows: TGTGCCAGCGTTTCAGGGAACACTGAAGCTTGCTTT. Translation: CASVSGNTEACF.

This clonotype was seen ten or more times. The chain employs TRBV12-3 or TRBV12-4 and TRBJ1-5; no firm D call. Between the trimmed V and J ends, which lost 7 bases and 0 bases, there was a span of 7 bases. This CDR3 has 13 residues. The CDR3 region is CASTDYSNQPQHF. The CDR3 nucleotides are TGTGCCAGCACCGATTATAGCAATCAGCCCCAGCATTTT.

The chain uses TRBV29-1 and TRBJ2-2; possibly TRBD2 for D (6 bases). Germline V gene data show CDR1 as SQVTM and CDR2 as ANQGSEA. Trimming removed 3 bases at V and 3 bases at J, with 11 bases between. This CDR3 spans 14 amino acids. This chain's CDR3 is CSVDPGDYTGELFF. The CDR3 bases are TGCAGCGTTGATCCCGGGGACTACACCGGGGAGCTGTTTTTT.

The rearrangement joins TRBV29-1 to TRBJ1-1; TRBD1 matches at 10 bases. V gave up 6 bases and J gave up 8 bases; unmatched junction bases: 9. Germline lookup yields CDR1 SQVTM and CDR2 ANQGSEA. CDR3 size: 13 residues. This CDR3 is CSVGKGQGIEAFF. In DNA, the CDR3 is TGCAGCGTCGGAAAGGGACAGGGGATAGAAGCTTTCTTT. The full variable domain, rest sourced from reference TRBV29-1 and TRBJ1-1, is SAVISQKPSRDICQRGTSLTIQCQVDSQVTMMFWYRQQPGQSLTLIATANQGSEATYESGFVIDKFPISRPNLTFSTLTVSNMSPEDSSIYLCSVGKGQGIEAFFGQGTRLTVV.

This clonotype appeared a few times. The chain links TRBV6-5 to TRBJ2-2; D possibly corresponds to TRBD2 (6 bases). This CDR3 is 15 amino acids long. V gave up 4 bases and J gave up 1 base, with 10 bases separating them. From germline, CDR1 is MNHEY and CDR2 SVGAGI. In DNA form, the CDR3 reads TGTGCCAGCAGTTTCTGGGGGGAGAACACCGGGGAGCTGTTTTTT. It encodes CASSFWGENTGELFF.

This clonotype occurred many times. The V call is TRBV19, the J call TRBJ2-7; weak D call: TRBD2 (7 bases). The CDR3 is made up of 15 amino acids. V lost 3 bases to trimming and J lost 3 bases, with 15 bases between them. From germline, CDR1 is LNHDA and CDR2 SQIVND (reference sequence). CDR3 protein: CASSIGEGDIYEQYF. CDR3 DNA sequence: TGTGCCAGTAGTATCGGGGAGGGGGATATCTACGAGCAGTACTTC. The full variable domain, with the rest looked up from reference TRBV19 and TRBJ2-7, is DGGITQSPKYLFRKEGQNVTLSCEQNLNHDAMYWYRQDPGQGLRLIYYSQIVNDFQKGDIAEGYSVSREKKESFPLTVTSAQKNPTAFYLCASSIGEGDIYEQYFGPGTRLTVT.

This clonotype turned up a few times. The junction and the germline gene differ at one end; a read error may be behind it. The DNA of the CDR3 is TGTGCCAGCAGCGGAGACCTCTACGATCAGTACTTC. Translating it yields CASSGDLYDQYF. The chain links TRBV11-2 to TRBJ2-7, with D unclear. The CDR3 runs 12 residues. CDR1 is SGHAT, CDR2 FQNNGV, per germline.

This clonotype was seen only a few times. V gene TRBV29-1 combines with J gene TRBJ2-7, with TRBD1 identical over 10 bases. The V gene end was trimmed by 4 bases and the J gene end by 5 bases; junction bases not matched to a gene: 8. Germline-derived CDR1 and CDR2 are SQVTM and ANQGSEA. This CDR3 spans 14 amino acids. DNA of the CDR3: TGCAGCGTTGTCGGGGACAGGGGTAGCGACGAGCAGTACTTC. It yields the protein CSVVGDRGSDEQYF.

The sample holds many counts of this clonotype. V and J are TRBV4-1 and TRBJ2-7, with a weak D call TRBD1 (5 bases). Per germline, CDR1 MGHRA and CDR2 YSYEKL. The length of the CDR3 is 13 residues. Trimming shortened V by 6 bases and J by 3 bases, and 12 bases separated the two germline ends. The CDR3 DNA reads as TGCGCCAGCAGTCAGGGAAACAACTACGAGCAGTACTTC. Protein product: CASSQGNNYEQYF.

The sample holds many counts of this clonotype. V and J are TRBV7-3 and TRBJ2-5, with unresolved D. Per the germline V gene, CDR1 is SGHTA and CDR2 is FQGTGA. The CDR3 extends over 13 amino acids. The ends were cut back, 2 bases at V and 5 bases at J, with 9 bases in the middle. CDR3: CASSLDRLETQYF. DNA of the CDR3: TGTGCCAGCAGCTTAGATCGGCTTGAGACCCAGTACTTC.

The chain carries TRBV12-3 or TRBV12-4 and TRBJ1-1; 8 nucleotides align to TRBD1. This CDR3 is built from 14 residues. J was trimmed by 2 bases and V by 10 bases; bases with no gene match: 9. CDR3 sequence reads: CATVTDRGNTEAFF. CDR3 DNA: TGTGCCACCGTGACCGACAGGGGAAACACTGAAGCTTTCTTT.

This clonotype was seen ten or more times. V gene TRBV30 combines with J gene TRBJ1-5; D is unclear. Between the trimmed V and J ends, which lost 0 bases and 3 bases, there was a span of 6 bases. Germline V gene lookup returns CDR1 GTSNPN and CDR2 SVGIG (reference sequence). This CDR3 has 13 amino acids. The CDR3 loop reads CAWSVRDNQPQHF. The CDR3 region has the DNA TGTGCCTGGAGTGTAAGGGACAATCAGCCCCAGCATTTT.

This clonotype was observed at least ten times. CDR3 DNA sequence: TGTGCCAGCAGTGAAACCTCGGCAGGAAACATTCAGTACTTC. Translating it yields CASSETSAGNIQYF. The chain uses TRBV6-1 and TRBJ2-4, with unresolved D. The CDR3 has 14 residues. V lost 2 bases, J lost 6 bases, and 11 bases lay in between. The germline V gene has CDR1 MNHNS and CDR2 SASEGT.

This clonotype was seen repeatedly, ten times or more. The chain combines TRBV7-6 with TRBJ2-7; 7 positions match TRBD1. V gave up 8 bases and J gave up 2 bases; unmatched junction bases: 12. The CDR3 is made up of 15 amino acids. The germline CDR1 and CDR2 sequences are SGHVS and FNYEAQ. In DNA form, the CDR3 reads TGTGCCAGCCGCAGCCGCCAGGGACAGACCTACGAGCAGTACTTC. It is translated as CASRSRQGQTYEQYF.

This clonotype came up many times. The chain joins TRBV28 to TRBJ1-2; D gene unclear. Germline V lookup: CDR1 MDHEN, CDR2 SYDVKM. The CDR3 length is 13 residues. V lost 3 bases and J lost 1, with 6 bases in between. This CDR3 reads CASSLTNNYGYTF. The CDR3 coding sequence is TGTGCCAGCAGTTTGACGAATAACTATGGCTACACCTTC.

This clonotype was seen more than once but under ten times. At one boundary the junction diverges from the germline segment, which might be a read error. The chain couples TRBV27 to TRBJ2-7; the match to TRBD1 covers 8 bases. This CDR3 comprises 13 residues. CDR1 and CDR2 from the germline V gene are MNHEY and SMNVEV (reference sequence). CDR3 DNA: TGTGCCTGCAGTAACCGGGACAGGTACGAGCAGTACTTC. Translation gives CACSNRDRYEQYF.